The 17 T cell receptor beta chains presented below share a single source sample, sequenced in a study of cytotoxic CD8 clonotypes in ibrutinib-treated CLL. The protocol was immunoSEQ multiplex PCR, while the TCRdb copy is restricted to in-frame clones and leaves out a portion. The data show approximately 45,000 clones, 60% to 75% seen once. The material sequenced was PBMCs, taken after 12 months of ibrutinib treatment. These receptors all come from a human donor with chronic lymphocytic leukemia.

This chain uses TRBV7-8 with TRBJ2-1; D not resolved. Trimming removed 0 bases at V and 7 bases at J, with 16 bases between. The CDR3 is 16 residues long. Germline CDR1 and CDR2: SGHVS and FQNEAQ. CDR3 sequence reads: CASSLAVQAWSNEQFF. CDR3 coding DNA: TGTGCCAGCAGCTTAGCGGTCCAGGCTTGGAGTAATGAGCAGTTCTTC.

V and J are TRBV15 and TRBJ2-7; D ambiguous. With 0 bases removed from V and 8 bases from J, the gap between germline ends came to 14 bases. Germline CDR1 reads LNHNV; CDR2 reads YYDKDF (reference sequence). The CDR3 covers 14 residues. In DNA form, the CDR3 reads TGTGCCACCAGCAGAGATAAGGTCCAGTCCAAGCAGTACTTC. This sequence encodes CATSRDKVQSKQYF.

CDR3 bases: TGTGCCAGCAGCGTAGATTTTAGGGGCACAGATACGCAGTATTTT. Translating gives CASSVDFRGTDTQYF. The chain has TRBV9 and TRBJ2-3; D not resolved. In germline, CDR1 is SGDLS, CDR2 YYNGEE. This CDR3 spans 15 amino acids. With 0 bases removed from V and 1 base from J, the gap between germline ends came to 9 bases.

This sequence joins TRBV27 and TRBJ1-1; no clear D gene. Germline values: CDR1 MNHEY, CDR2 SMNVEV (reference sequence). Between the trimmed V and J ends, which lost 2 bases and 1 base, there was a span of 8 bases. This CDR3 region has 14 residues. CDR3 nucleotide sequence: TGTGCCAGCAGTTTACTACAAAAGAACACTGAAGCTTTCTTT. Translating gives CASSLLQKNTEAFF.

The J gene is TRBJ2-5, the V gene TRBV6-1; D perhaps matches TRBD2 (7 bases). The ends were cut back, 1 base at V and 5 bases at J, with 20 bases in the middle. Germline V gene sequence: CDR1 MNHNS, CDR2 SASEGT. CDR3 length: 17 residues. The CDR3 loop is CASSEVGRGAPRETQYF. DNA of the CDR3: TGTGCCAGCAGTGAAGTGGGGAGGGGGGCCCCCAGGGAGACCCAGTACTTC.

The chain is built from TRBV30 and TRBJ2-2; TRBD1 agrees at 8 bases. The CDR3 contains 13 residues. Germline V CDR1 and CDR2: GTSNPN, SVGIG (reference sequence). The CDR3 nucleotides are TGTGTGATCGGACAGGGCCTAGCCGGGGAGCTGTTTTTT. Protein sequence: CVIGQGLAGELFF. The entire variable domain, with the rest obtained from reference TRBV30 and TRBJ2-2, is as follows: SQTIHQWPATLVQPVGSPLSLECTVEGTSNPNLYWYRQAAGRGLQLLFYSVGIGQISSEVPQNLSASRPQDRQFILSSKKLLLSDSGFYLCVIGQGLAGELFFGEGSRLTVL.

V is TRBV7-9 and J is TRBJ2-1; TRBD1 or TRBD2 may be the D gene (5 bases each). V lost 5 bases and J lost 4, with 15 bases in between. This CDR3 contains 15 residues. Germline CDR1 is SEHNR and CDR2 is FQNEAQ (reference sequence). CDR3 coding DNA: TGTGCCAGCAGCCCCCGAGGGACCATATACAATGAGCAGTTCTTC. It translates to CASSPRGTIYNEQFF.

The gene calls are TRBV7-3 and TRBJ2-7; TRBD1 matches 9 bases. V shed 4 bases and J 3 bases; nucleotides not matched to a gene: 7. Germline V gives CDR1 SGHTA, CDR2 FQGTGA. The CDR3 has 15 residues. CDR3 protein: CASSSGQGPGYEQYF. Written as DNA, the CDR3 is TGTGCCAGCAGCTCAGGACAGGGGCCTGGCTACGAGCAGTACTTC.

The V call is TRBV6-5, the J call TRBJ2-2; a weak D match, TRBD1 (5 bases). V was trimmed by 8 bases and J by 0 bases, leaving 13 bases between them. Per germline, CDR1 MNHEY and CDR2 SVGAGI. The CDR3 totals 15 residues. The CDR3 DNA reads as TGTGCCAGCCAGGGCAGCCTAGCGAACACCGGGGAGCTGTTTTTT. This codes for CASQGSLANTGELFF.

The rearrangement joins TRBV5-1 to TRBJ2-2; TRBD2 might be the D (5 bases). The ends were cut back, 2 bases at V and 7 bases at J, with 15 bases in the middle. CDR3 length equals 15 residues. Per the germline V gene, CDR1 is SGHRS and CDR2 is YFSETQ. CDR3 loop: CASSFLGESNGELFF. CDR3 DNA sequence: TGCGCCAGCAGCTTCCTCGGGGAAAGTAACGGGGAGCTGTTTTTT.

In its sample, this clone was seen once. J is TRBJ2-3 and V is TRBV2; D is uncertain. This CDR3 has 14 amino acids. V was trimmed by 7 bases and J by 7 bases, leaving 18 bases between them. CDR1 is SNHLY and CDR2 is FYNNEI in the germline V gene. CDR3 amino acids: CASNQPDASNTQYF. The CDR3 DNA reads TGTGCCAGCAATCAGCCTGACGCATCTAATACGCAGTATTTT.

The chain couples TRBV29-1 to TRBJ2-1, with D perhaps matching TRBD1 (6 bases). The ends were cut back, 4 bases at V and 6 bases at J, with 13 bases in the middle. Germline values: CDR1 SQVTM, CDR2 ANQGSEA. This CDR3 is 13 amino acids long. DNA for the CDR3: TGCAGCGTTGTGGGTGGGGGCGGCAATGAGCAGTTCTTC. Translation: CSVVGGGGNEQFF.

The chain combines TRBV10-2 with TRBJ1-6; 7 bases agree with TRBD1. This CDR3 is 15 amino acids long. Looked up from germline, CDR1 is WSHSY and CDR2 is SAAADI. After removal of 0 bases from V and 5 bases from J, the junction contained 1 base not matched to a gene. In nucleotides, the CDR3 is TGCGCCAGCAGTGAGTCAGGGACAGATAATTCACCCCTCCACTTT. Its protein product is CASSESGTDNSPLHF.

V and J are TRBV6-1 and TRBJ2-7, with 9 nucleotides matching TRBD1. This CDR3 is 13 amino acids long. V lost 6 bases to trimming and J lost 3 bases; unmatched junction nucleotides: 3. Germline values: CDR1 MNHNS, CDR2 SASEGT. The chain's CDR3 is CASRGTGSYEQYF. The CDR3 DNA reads TGTGCCAGCAGGGGGACAGGGAGCTACGAGCAGTACTTC.

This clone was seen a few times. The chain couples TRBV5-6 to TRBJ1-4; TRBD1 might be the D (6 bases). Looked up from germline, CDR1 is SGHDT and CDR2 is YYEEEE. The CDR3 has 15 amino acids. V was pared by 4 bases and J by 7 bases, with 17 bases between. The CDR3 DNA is TGTGCCAGCAGCCACCAGGGCGAAGGGGGTGAAAAACTGTTTTTT. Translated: CASSHQGEGGEKLFF.

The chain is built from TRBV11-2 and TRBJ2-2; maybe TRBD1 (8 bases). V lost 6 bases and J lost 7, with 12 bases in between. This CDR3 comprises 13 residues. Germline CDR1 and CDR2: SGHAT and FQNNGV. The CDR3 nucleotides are TGTGCCAGCAGACAGGGGGAGGGCGGGGAGCTGTTTTTT. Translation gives CASRQGEGGELFF. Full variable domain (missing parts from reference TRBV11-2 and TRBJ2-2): EAGVAQSPRYKIIEKRQSVAFWCNPISGHATLYWYQQILGQGPKLLIQFQNNGVVDDSQLPKDRFSAERLKGVDSTLKIQPAKLEDSAVYLCASRQGEGGELFFGEGSRLTVL.

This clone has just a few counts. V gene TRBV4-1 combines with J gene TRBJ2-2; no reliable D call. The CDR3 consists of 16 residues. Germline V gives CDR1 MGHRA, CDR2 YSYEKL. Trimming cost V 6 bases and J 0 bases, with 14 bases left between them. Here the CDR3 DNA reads TGCGCCAGCAGTTCGACTTCAAACGCGAACACCGGGGAGCTGTTTTTT. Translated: CASSSTSNANTGELFF.